A selection of T cell receptor beta chains follows, all from one sample in a study of shared clonotypes between healthy human individuals. Clones were read by immunoSEQ multiplex PCR, and TCRdb kept only the in-frame ones, dropping some. Of fewer than 3 million clones in the sample, 92% were seen once. Sequencing input: naive CD4+ T cells from PBMCs. These receptor sequences come from a young man in good health. Some clones in this sample may be carry-over from other donors' samples. Each CDR3 is given with its conserved first and last residue. A D gene is named only where the DNA matches it firmly. The size entry is marked missing in some rows and otherwise reads once, few, many or a size class.

v_gene	d_gene	abundance	j_gene	CDR3nt	CDR3aa
TRBV5-1	TRBD1	.	TRBJ2-2	TGCGCCAGCAGCTTACCGACAGGGGGCCCCGGGGAGCTGTTTTTT	CASSLPTGGPGELFF
TRBV5-4	.	.	TRBJ2-3	TGTGCCAGCAGCTTCGACACCACAGATACGCAGTATTTT	CASSFDTTDTQYF
TRBV28	.	.	TRBJ1-2	TGTGCCAGCTTGTCGATTATGAGGTCCGGGAGGTCCGTATATGGCTACACCTTC	CASLSIMRSGRSVYGYTF
TRBV28	.	.	TRBJ1-1	TGTGCCAGCTCCTCCGCTGGTGGAGGTAGCACTGAAGCTTTCTTT	CASSSAGGGSTEAFF
TRBV28	.	few	TRBJ2-7	TGTGCCAGCAGTTTAGGCGGGTACTACGAGCAGTACTTC	CASSLGGYYEQYF
TRBV7-7	TRBD2	.	TRBJ2-5	TGTGCCAGCAGCTTACGGACTAGCGGGAGAATCGGCCAAGAGACCCAGTACTTC	CASSLRTSGRIGQETQYF
TRBV9	.	.	TRBJ2-1	TGTGCCAGCAGCGTAGGAGAGAATGAGCAGTTCTTC	CASSVGENEQFF
TRBV7-8	TRBD1	.	TRBJ1-3	TGTGCCAGCAGACAAAACCGGGACAGCCTTTCCTCTGGAAACACCATATATTTT	CASRQNRDSLSSGNTIYF
TRBV2	.	.	TRBJ1-2	TGTGCCAGCAGTGAAGGACAGACCCCTAACTATGGCTACACCTTC	CASSEGQTPNYGYTF
TRBV28	.	few	TRBJ1-1	TGTGCCAGCACCGGATCCAGGGGCCCCACGAACACTGAAGCTTTCTTT	CASTGSRGPTNTEAFF
TRBV28	.	.	TRBJ1-1	TGTGCCAGCAGACGAGAGGGCAGGCCAGACACTGAAGCTTTCTTT	CASRREGRPDTEAFF
TRBV7-3	.	.	TRBJ2-6	TGTGCCAGCAGCTTAGGAAATCGAGGGGCCAACGTCCTGACTTTC	CASSLGNRGANVLTF
TRBV30	.	.	TRBJ1-5	TGTGCCTGGAGTACCCAACGGGGCCAGCCCCAGCATTTT	CAWSTQRGQPQHF
TRBV5-1	.	.	TRBJ1-5	TGCGCCAGCAGCTTGTGGGCAGATGATCAGCCCCAGCATTTT	CASSLWADDQPQHF
TRBV29-1	.	.	TRBJ2-3	TGCAGCGCCCCCCGCAGAAGCGGCACAGATACGCAGTATTTT	CSAPRRSGTDTQYF
TRBV6-1	TRBD1	.	TRBJ1-1	TGTGCCAGCAGTGGACAGGGGAGATTCACTGAAGCTTTCTTT	CASSGQGRFTEAFF
TRBV4-2	TRBD1	few	TRBJ1-4	TGTGCCAGCAGCCAACAGGGACAGGACATTGAAAAACTGTTTTTT	CASSQQGQDIEKLFF
TRBV5-1	.	.	TRBJ2-2	TGCGCCAGCAGCTTGGACAGGACCTTCACCGGGGAGCTGTTTTTT	CASSLDRTFTGELFF
TRBV6-6	.	.	TRBJ1-2	TGTGCCAGCAGCTCCCATCGACAGCTCAACTATGGCTACACCTTC	CASSSHRQLNYGYTF
TRBV29-1	.	.	TRBJ1-3	TGCAGCGGAGGAGGGGCTGGAAACACCATATATTTT	CSGGGAGNTIYF
TRBV7-2	TRBD2	.	TRBJ2-5	TGTGCCAGCAGCTTGTCCGGGACTAGCGGGATTATAGGGACCCAGTACTTC	CASSLSGTSGIIGTQYF
TRBV20-1	TRBD2	.	TRBJ2-7	TGCAGTGCTAGCACTAGCGCCGAGCAGTACTTC	CSASTSAEQYF
TRBV7-2	.	.	TRBJ2-3	TGTGCCAGCAGCTTTAATCCCGTCACAGATACGCAGTATTTT	CASSFNPVTDTQYF
TRBV7-9	.	.	TRBJ1-1	TGTGCCAGCACCAACTTAGGAAGGGCTGAAGCTTTCTTT	CASTNLGRAEAFF
TRBV6-6	TRBD2	.	TRBJ2-5	TGTGCCAGCAGAAGGACTAGATGGGAGACCCAGTACTTC	CASRRTRWETQYF
TRBV18	TRBD1	.	TRBJ2-1	TGTGCCAGCTCAGTCCGGGACAGGGCTGTTCGACACAATGAGCAGTTCTTC	CASSVRDRAVRHNEQFF
TRBV2	TRBD2	.	TRBJ2-7	TGTGCCAGCCTGAGGACTAGCGGGACCTACGAGCAGTACTTC	CASLRTSGTYEQYF
TRBV7-9	.	.	TRBJ1-2	TGTGCCAGCAGCTCCTACCCCTATGGCTACACCTTC	CASSSYPYGYTF
TRBV7-8	.	.	TRBJ2-7	TGTGCCAGCAGCTTAGGACAGCCCTTCGAGCAGTACTTC	CASSLGQPFEQYF
TRBV30	.	.	TRBJ2-5	TGTGCCTGGACACAGGGCACCTCGGAGACCCAGTACTTC	CAWTQGTSETQYF
TRBV27	.	.	TRBJ2-7	TGTGCCAGCAGTTTATCAGGGGGGCAGGGAGCCTACGAGCAGTACTTC	CASSLSGGQGAYEQYF
TRBV9	TRBD1	once	TRBJ2-7	TGTGCCAGCAGCGCGCGGGACAGGGAGGGCGAGCAGTACTTC	CASSARDREGEQYF
TRBV29-1	.	.	TRBJ2-7	TGCAGCGCCAGTTGGACCGAGATGGACGAGCAGTACTTC	CSASWTEMDEQYF
TRBV29-1	TRBD1	.	TRBJ2-3	TGCAGCGTTGAGAGGACAGGGTCATCAGATACGCAGTATTTT	CSVERTGSSDTQYF
TRBV5-4	.	.	TRBJ2-4	TGTGCCAGCAGCAGTGCAATGGACGCCAAAAACATTCAGTACTTC	CASSSAMDAKNIQYF
TRBV7-2	TRBD1	few	TRBJ1-1	TGTGCCAGCAGCTTGTACGGGACAGGGGGCACTGAAGCTTTCTTT	CASSLYGTGGTEAFF
TRBV7-3	.	few	TRBJ1-1	TGTGCCAGCACCGTAGACACTGAAGCTTTCTTT	CASTVDTEAFF
TRBV4-2	.	.	TRBJ1-5	TGTGCCAGCAGCCAAGTTTCAGGTCAGCCCCAGCATTTT	CASSQVSGQPQHF
TRBV4-1	TRBD2	.	TRBJ2-3	TGCGCCAGCAGCCCCCTGCAGGGAGGGAAGACAGATACGCAGTATTTT	CASSPLQGGKTDTQYF
TRBV5-1	.	.	TRBJ2-7	TGCGCCAGCAGCTTGTCCCTGAACTACGAGCAGTACTTC	CASSLSLNYEQYF
TRBV27	.	.	TRBJ2-3	TGTGCCAGCAGTTTATTTGCAGGGACCACAGATACGCAGTATTTT	CASSLFAGTTDTQYF
TRBV5-1	TRBD1	.	TRBJ2-5	TGCGCCAGCAGCTCCCACGGACAGGGTGTGCTAGAGACCCAGTACTTC	CASSSHGQGVLETQYF
TRBV27	.	few	TRBJ1-4	TGTGCCAGCAGTCCCCGGAGGGTGGTAAACGAAAAACTGTTTTTT	CASSPRRVVNEKLFF
TRBV6-5	.	.	TRBJ1-5	TGTGCCAGCAGTTACAGGGGGTCTCAGCCCCAGCATTTT	CASSYRGSQPQHF
TRBV18	TRBD1	.	TRBJ1-2	TGTGCCAGCTCCCGGGACAGCTATGGCTACACCTTC	CASSRDSYGYTF
TRBV5-1	.	.	TRBJ2-3	TGCGCCAGCAGCCTGACGGCCACAGATACGCAGTATTTT	CASSLTATDTQYF
TRBV2	.	.	TRBJ2-6	TGTGCCAGCAGGCGCCCCTCTGGGGCCAACGTCCTGACTTTC	CASRRPSGANVLTF